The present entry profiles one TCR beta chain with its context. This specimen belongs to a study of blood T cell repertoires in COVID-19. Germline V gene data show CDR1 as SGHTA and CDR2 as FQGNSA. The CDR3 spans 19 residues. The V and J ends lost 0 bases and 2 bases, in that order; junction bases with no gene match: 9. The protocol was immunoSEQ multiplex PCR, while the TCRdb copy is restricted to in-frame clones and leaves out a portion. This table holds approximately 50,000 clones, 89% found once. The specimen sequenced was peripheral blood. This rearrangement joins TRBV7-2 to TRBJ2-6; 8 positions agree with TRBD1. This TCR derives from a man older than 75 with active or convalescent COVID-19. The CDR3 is CASSLAATGVSTGANVLTF. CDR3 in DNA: TGTGCCAGCAGCTTAGCGGCGACAGGGGTTAGTACTGGGGCCAACGTCCTGACTTTC.